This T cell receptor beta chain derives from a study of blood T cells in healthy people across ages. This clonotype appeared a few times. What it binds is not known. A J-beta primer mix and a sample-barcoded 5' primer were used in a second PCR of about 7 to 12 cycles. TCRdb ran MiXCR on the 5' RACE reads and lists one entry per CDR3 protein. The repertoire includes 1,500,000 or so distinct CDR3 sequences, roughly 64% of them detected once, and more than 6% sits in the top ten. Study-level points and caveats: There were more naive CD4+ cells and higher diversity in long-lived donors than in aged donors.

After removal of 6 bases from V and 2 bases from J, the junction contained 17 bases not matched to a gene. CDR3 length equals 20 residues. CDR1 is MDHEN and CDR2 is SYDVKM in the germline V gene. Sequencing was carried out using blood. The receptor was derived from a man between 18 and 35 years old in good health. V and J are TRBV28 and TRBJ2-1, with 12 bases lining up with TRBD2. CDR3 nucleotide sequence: TGTGCCAGCAGCTATAGTTTAGGGCCTAGCGGGAGGGCCGCCTACAATGAGCAGTTCTTC. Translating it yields CASSYSLGPSGRAAYNEQFF.